These T cell receptor beta chains were read from a single sample in a study of cytomegalovirus exposure and HLA in healthy donors. Clones were read by immunoSEQ multiplex PCR, and TCRdb kept only the in-frame ones, dropping some. Seen here are 150,000 or so clones, 75% observed once, and the top ten hold 6% to 8.5%. The source material was PBMCs. These receptors came from a man younger than 45 in good health and CMV-seronegative. CDR3s include the opening cysteine and the closing phenylalanine or tryptophan. The D gene is left open where the match is weak. Size values are once, few and many counts, or a class for expanded clones, and some rows have none.

>TRBD1|NA|TRBJ1-1|TRBV5-4
CASSRVDRGNTEAFF
TGTGCCAGCAGCCGTGTGGACAGGGGAAACACTGAAGCTTTCTTT
>TRBD2|NA|TRBJ2-3|TRBV7-7
CASSLVAGGADTQYF
TGTGCCAGCAGCTTAGTGGCGGGAGGGGCAGATACGCAGTATTTT
>TRBD2|NA|TRBJ2-2|TRBV5-1
CASSFLWGGNTGELFF
TGCGCCAGCAGCTTCCTTTGGGGGGGGAACACCGGGGAGCTGTTTTTT
>NA|NA|TRBJ2-2|TRBV2
CASTMGLNTGELFF
TGTGCCAGCACTATGGGACTCAACACCGGGGAGCTGTTTTTT
>NA|few|TRBJ2-2|TRBV29-1
CSAARRDGELFF
TGCAGCGCCGCCAGGAGGGACGGGGAGCTGTTTTTT
>NA|NA|TRBJ1-4|TRBV2
CASSWGVTNEKLFF
TGTGCCAGCAGTTGGGGGGTCACTAATGAAAAACTGTTTTTT
>NA|NA|TRBJ1-4|TRBV7-6
CASSLLGANEKLFF
TGTGCCAGCAGCTTGTTGGGGGCTAACGAAAAACTGTTTTTT
>NA|few|TRBJ2-2|TRBV7-8
CASSLAELIGELFF
TGTGCCAGCAGCTTAGCAGAACTGATCGGGGAGCTGTTTTTT
>TRBD1|NA|TRBJ1-1|TRBV9
CASSVEPTGGTEAFF
TGTGCCAGCAGCGTAGAACCGACAGGGGGCACTGAAGCTTTCTTT
>NA|NA|TRBJ1-1|TRBV25-1
CASTESPSTEAFF
TGTGCCAGCACCGAGAGCCCGAGCACTGAAGCTTTCTTT
>TRBD1|NA|TRBJ2-7|TRBV6-5
CASSYSGTGPHEQYF
TGTGCCAGCAGTTACTCCGGGACAGGGCCCCACGAGCAGTACTTC
>TRBD1|few|TRBJ2-4|TRBV5-1
CASRFGQGVNIQYF
TGCGCCAGCAGATTTGGGCAGGGGGTAAACATTCAGTACTTC
>TRBD1|NA|TRBJ1-3|TRBV6-6
CASSYKGLDRGNTIYF
TGTGCCAGCAGTTACAAAGGTTTGGACAGGGGAAACACCATATATTTT
>NA|NA|TRBJ1-5|TRBV2
CASSIRQSNQPQHF
TGTGCCAGCAGTATCCGACAGAGCAATCAGCCCCAGCATTTT
>TRBD2|NA|TRBJ2-1|TRBV7-6
CASSGRWTSGYNEQFF
TGTGCCAGCAGCGGGAGATGGACTAGCGGCTACAATGAGCAGTTCTTC
>TRBD2|NA|TRBJ2-2|TRBV7-2
CASSLGGRAGSTGELFF
TGTGCCAGCAGCTTGGGCGGGAGGGCCGGGAGCACCGGGGAGCTGTTTTTT
>TRBD2|once|TRBJ2-7|TRBV2
CASSRWTSSYEQYF
TGTGCCAGCAGTCGCTGGACTAGCTCCTACGAGCAGTACTTC
>NA|NA|TRBJ2-7|TRBV5-1
CASSSGGVSYEQYF
TGCGCCAGCAGCTCTGGAGGGGTCTCCTACGAGCAGTACTTC
>NA|NA|TRBJ1-2|TRBV7-9
CASSPEGGNYGYTF
TGTGCCAGCAGCCCAGAGGGAGGCAACTATGGCTACACCTTC
>NA|NA|TRBJ1-5|TRBV21-1
CASSKANRGVSNQPQHF
TGTGCCAGCAGCAAAGCGAACAGGGGGGTGAGCAATCAGCCCCAGCATTTT
>NA|NA|TRBJ2-1|TRBV30
CAWRQAGGNNEQFF
TGTGCCTGGAGGCAAGCGGGCGGGAACAATGAGCAGTTCTTC
>NA|NA|TRBJ1-2|TRBV5-6
CASSVTGYGYTF
TGTGCCAGCAGCGTGACAGGTTATGGCTACACCTTC
>TRBD2|NA|TRBJ2-7|TRBV5-5
CASSLDARGGAYEQYF
TGTGCCAGCAGCTTAGACGCCCGGGGGGGGGCCTACGAGCAGTACTTC
>NA|few|TRBJ1-2|TRBV19
CASSIGGGYGYTF
TGTGCCAGTAGTATCGGGGGAGGCTATGGCTACACCTTC
>TRBD1|NA|TRBJ1-5|TRBV9
CASSNGAGGMDNQPQHF
TGTGCCAGCAGCAATGGGGCAGGGGGAATGGACAATCAGCCCCAGCATTTT
>TRBD1|NA|TRBJ2-7|TRBV7-9
CASSSFRTGLIYEQYF
TGTGCCAGCAGCTCTTTTAGGACAGGACTTATCTACGAGCAGTACTTC
>NA|NA|TRBJ2-5|TRBV6-4
CASSERRGGETQYF
TGTGCCAGCAGTGAAAGGCGGGGCGGGGAGACCCAGTACTTC
>TRBD2|NA|TRBJ2-7|TRBV18
CASSRLAGPDEQYF
TGTGCCAGCTCCCGACTAGCGGGACCAGACGAGCAGTACTTC
>NA|few|TRBJ1-3|TRBV19
CASSISASGGNTIYF
TGTGCCAGTAGTATATCGGCCTCGGGAGGAAACACCATATATTTT
>NA|NA|TRBJ1-5|TRBV19
CASSISGPNQPQHF
TGTGCCAGTAGTATTTCTGGGCCCAATCAGCCCCAGCATTTT
>NA|few|TRBJ2-1|TRBV6-1
CASSEGTANNEQFF
TGTGCCAGCAGTGAAGGGACTGCCAACAATGAGCAGTTCTTC
>NA|NA|TRBJ1-2|TRBV7-2
CASSPMGQGYTF
TGTGCCAGCAGCCCCATGGGACAAGGCTACACCTTC
>NA|NA|TRBJ1-4|TRBV6-6
CASSPSEGQVFF
TGTGCCAGCAGCCCCTCGGAGGGGCAGGTGTTTTTT
>NA|NA|TRBJ1-1|TRBV5-6
CASSLAIGRDTEAFF
TGTGCCAGCAGCTTGGCGATAGGGAGGGACACTGAAGCTTTCTTT
>NA|NA|TRBJ2-7|TRBV27
CASSFRLAGQYEQYF
TGTGCCAGCAGTTTTAGGTTGGCGGGGCAGTACGAGCAGTACTTC
>NA|NA|TRBJ2-1|TRBV10-3
CAISDSRDEQFF
TGTGCCATCAGTGACAGCCGGGATGAGCAGTTCTTC
>NA|NA|TRBJ2-7|TRBV6-1
CASSEWGQSYEQYF
TGTGCCAGCAGTGAATGGGGCCAGTCCTACGAGCAGTACTTC
>NA|NA|TRBJ2-1|TRBV21-1
CASSKTGCHEQFF
TGTGCCAGCAGCAAGACAGGTTGCCATGAGCAGTTCTTC
>NA|NA|TRBJ1-3|TRBV10-3
CAMSSGNTIYF
TGTGCCATGTCGTCGGGAAACACCATATATTTT
>TRBD1|NA|TRBJ1-1|TRBV5-4
CASSLEPGGKGTEAFF
TGTGCCAGCAGCTTGGAGCCAGGGGGCAAAGGCACTGAAGCTTTCTTT
>TRBD2|NA|TRBJ2-5|TRBV6-4
CASSAGLAFQETQYF
TGTGCCAGCAGTGCGGGACTAGCATTCCAAGAGACCCAGTACTTC
>NA|NA|TRBJ1-1|TRBV18
CASSPEGRTEAFF
TGTGCCAGCTCACCGGAGGGTCGCACTGAAGCTTTCTTT
>NA|NA|TRBJ2-1|TRBV4-2
CASSQEESSYNEQFF
TGTGCCAGCAGCCAAGAGGAGAGCTCCTACAATGAGCAGTTCTTC
>TRBD2|NA|TRBJ2-1|TRBV11-2
CASSPPGLAGVEQFF
TGTGCCAGCAGCCCACCGGGACTAGCGGGAGTCGAGCAGTTCTTC
>NA|NA|TRBJ1-1|TRBV7-2
CASSRGNTEAFF
TGTGCCAGCAGCCGAGGAAACACTGAAGCTTTCTTT
>NA|few|TRBJ1-5|TRBV11-2
CASSLVDQPQHF
TGTGCCAGCAGCTTAGTCGATCAGCCCCAGCATTTT
>TRBD2|NA|TRBJ2-3|TRBV29-1
CSVGGSGRAGATQYF
TGCAGCGTTGGTGGTAGCGGGAGGGCCGGTGCTACGCAGTATTTT
>NA|NA|TRBJ1-3|TRBV30
CAWSPETVPGNTIYF
TGTGCCTGGAGTCCGGAGACAGTTCCTGGAAACACCATATATTTT
>NA|NA|TRBJ1-5|TRBV6-1
CASSEIIAGSQPQHF
TGTGCCAGCAGTGAAATTATAGCGGGGTCCCAGCCCCAGCATTTT
>NA|once|TRBJ1-2|TRBV7-3
CASSLTPSSGYTF
TGTGCCAGCAGCTTAACGCCTAGTAGCGGCTACACCTTC
>NA|NA|TRBJ1-2|TRBV5-4
CASSLGQAIYGYTF
TGTGCCAGCAGCTTGGGACAGGCTATTTATGGCTACACCTTC
>NA|NA|TRBJ2-6|TRBV7-3
CASSPSSGANVLTF
TGTGCCAGCAGCCCCTCCTCTGGGGCCAACGTCCTGACTTTC
>NA|NA|TRBJ1-3|TRBV6-6
CASSSQGLAGNTIYF
TGTGCCAGCAGTTCCCAGGGTCTGGCTGGAAACACCATATATTTT
>TRBD1|few|TRBJ1-1|TRBV20-1
CSPWDRGETFF
TGCAGTCCCTGGGACAGGGGAGAAACTTTCTTT
>TRBD2|NA|TRBJ2-5|TRBV5-6
CASSPRTSGLKETQYF
TGTGCCAGCAGTCCCCGGACTAGCGGGCTAAAAGAGACCCAGTACTTC
>NA|NA|TRBJ2-4|TRBV4-2
CASSQGRSEDSQYF
TGTGCCAGCAGCCAAGGTAGGAGCGAGGACAGTCAGTACTTC
>TRBD1|once|TRBJ2-7|TRBV27
CASSLTGGNGEQYF
TGTGCCAGCAGTTTGACAGGGGGCAACGGCGAGCAGTACTTC
>NA|NA|TRBJ1-5|TRBV6-5
CASSYLRDTQPQHF
TGTGCCAGCAGTTACCTCCGGGACACCCAGCCCCAGCATTTT